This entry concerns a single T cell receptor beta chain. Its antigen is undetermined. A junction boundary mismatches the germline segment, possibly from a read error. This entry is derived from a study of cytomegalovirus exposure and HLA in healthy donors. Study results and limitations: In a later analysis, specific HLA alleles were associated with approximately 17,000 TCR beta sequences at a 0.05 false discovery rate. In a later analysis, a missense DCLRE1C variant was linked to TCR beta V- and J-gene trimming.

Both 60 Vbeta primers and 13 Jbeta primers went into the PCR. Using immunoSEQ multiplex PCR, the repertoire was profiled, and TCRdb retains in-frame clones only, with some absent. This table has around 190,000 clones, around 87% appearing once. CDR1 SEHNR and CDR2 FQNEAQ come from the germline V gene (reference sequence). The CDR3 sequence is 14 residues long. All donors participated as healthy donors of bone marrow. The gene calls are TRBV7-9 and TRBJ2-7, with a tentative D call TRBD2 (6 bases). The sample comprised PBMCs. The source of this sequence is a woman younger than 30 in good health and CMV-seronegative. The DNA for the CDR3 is TGTTCCAGCAGCTTAGGCGGGAACTATAACGAGCAGTACTTC. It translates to CSSSLGGNYNEQYF.